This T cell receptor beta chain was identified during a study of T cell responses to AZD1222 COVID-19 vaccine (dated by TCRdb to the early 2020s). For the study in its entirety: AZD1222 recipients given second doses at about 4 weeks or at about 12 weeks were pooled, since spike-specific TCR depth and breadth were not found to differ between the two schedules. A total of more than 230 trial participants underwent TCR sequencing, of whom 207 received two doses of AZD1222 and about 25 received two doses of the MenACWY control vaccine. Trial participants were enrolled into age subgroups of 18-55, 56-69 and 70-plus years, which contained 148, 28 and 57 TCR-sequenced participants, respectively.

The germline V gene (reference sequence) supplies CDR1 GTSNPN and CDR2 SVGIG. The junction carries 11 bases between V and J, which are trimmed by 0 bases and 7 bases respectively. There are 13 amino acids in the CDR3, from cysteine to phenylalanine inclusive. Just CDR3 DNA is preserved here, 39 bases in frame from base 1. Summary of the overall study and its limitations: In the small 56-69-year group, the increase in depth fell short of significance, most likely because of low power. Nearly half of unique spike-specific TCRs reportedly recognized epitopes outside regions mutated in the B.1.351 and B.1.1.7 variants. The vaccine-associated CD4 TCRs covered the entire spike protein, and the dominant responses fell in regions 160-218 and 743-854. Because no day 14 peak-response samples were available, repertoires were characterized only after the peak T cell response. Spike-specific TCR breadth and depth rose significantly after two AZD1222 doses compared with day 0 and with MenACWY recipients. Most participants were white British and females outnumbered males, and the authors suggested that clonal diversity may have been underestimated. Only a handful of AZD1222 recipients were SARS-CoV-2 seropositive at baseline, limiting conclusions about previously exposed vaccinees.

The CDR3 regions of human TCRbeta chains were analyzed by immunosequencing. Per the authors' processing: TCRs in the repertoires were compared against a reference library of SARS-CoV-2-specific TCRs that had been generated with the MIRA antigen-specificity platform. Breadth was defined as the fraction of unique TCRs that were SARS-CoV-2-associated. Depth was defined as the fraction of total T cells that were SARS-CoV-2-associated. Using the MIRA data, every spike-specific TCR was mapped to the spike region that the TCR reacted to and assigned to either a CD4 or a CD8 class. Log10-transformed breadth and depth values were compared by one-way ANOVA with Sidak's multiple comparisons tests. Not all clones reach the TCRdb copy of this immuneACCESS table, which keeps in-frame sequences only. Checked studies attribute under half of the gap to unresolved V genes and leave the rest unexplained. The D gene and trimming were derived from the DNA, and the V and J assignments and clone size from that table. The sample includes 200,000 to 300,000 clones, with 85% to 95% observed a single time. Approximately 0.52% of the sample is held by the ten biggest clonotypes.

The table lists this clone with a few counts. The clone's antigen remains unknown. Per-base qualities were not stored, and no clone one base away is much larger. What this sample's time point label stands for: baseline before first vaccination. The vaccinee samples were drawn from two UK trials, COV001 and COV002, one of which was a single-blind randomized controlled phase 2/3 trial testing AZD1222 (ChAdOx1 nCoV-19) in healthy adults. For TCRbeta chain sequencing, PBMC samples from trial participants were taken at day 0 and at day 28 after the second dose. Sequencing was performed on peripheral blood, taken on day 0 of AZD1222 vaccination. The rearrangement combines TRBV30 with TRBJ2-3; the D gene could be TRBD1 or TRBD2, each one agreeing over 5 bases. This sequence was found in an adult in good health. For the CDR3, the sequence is CAWSVKGRNTQYF. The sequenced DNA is TGTGCCTGGAGTGTGAAGGGGAGAAATACGCAGTATTTT. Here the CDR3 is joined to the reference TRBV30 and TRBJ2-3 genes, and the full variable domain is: SQTIHQWPATLVQPVGSPLSLECTVEGTSNPNLYWYRQAAGRGLQLLFYSVGIGQISSEVPQNLSASRPQDRQFILSSKKLLLSDSGFYLCAWSVKGRNTQYFGPGTRLTVL.